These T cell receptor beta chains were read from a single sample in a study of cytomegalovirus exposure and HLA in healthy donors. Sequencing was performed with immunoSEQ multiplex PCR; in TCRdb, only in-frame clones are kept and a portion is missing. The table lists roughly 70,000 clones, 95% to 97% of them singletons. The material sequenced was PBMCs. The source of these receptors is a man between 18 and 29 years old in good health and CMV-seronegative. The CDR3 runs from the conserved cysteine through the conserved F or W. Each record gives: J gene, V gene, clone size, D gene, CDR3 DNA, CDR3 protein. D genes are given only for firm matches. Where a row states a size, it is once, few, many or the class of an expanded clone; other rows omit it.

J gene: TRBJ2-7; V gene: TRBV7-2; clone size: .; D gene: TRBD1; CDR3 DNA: TGTGCCAGCAGCCTAGCAGTTGGACAGGGCTCCTACGAGCAGTACTTC; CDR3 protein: CASSLAVGQGSYEQYF
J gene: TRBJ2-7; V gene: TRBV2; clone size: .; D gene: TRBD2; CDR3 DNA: TGTGCCAGCAGTGTTGGGAGAAGCGGGAGGGATTCCTACGAGCAGTACTTC; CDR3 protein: CASSVGRSGRDSYEQYF
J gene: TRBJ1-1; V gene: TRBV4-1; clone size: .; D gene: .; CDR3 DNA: TGCGCCAGCAGCCAAGGACAGAACACTGAAGCTTTCTTT; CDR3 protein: CASSQGQNTEAFF
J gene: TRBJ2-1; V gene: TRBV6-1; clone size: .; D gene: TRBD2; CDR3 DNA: TGTGCCAGCAGTGAATGGGGAGGGCCCTACAATGAGCAGTTCTTC; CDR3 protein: CASSEWGGPYNEQFF
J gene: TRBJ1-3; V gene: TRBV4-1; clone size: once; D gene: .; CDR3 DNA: TGCGCCAGCAGCCAAGTCCGAGGCTCTGGAAACACCATATATTTT; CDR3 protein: CASSQVRGSGNTIYF
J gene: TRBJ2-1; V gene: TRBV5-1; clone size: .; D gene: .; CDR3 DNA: TGCGCCAGCAGCTGGCAGGGAGGCGAGCAGTTCTTC; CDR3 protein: CASSWQGGEQFF
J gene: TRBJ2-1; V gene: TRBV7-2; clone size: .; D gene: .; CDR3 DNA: TGTGCCATCCCGCTAGCGAATGAGCAGTTCTTC; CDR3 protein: CAIPLANEQFF
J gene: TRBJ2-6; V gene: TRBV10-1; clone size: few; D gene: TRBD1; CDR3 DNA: TGCGCCAGCAGTGAAGGACAGGACCCTGGGGCCAACGTCCTGACTTTC; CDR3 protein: CASSEGQDPGANVLTF
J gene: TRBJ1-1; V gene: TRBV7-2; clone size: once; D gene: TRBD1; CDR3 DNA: TGTGCCAGCAGCTTAGCGCCGGGACAGGGGGTCACTGAAGCTTTCTTT; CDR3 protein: CASSLAPGQGVTEAFF
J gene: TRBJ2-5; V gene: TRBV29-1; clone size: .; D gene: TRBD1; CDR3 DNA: TGCAGCGTTGAAGATAACCCCCCTGGACAGGCGCAAGAGACCCAGTACTTC; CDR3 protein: CSVEDNPPGQAQETQYF
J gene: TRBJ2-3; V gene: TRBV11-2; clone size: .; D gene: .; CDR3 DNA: TGTGCCAGCAGCTTAATAACAGATACGCAGTATTTT; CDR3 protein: CASSLITDTQYF
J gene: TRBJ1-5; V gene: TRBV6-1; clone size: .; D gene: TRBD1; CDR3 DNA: TGTGCCAGCAGTGACGACAGGGGGGACCAGCCCCAGCATTTT; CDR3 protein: CASSDDRGDQPQHF
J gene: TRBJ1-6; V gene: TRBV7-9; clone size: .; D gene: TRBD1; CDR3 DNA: TGTGCCAGCAGCTTCGGACAGGTGCCCATGTCCTATAATTCACCCCTCCACTTT; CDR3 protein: CASSFGQVPMSYNSPLHF
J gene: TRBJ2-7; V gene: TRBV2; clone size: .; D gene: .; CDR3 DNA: TGTGCCAGCAGTGAGGAGTCTACCTACGAGCAGTACTTC; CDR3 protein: CASSEESTYEQYF
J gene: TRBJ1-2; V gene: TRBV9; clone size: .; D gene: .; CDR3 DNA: TGTGCCAGCAGCGCCCCTGGTAGCGATGGCTACACCTTC; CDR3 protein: CASSAPGSDGYTF
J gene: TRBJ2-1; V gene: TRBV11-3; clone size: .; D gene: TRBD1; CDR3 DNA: TGTGCCAACCATGATACAGGGGACAATGAGCAGTTCTTC; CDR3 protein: CANHDTGDNEQFF
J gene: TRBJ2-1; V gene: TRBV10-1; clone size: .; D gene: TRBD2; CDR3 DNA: TGCGCCAGCAGCTACCTTAGCGGGTTAGACAATGAGCAGTTCTTC; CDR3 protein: CASSYLSGLDNEQFF
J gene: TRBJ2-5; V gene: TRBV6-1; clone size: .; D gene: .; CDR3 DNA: TGTGCCACCAAGGGGCAGCTAATGGGGGAGACCCAGTACTTC; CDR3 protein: CATKGQLMGETQYF
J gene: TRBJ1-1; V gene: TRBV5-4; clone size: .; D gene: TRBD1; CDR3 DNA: TGTGCCAGCAGCTCGCCTAACAGGGGCAGTGAAGCTTTCTTT; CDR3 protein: CASSSPNRGSEAFF
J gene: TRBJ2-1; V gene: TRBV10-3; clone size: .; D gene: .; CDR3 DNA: TGTGCCATCAGTGGGGGATACGCGGGGCTCTACAATGAGCAGTTCTTC; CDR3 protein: CAISGGYAGLYNEQFF
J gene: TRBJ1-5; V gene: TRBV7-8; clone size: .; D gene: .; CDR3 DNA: TGTGCCAGCAGCACCGGGACGGGGGGTCAGCCCCAGCATTTT; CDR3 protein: CASSTGTGGQPQHF
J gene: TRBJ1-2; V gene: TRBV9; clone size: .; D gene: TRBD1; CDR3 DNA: TGTGCCAGCAGCGTAGCACAGGGGTTGGGCGGCTACACCTTC; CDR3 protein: CASSVAQGLGGYTF
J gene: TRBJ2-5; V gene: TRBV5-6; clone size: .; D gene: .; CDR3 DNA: TGTGCCAGCAGCTTTATTCACGGTCGGGAGACCCAGTACTTC; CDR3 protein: CASSFIHGRETQYF
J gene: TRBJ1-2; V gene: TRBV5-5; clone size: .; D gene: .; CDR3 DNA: TGTGCCAGCAGCTTGGTTCCAGGCTCTATAACTCATGGCTACACCTTC; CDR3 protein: CASSLVPGSITHGYTF
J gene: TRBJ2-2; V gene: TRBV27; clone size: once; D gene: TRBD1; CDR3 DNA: TGTGCCAGCAGCCCCACAGGGGCAAAGGACGGGGAGCTGTTTTTT; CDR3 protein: CASSPTGAKDGELFF
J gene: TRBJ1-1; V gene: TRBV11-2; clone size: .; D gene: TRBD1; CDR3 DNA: TGTGCCAGCAGCTTATACAGGGGGCCGGGCACTGAAGCTTTCTTT; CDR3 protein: CASSLYRGPGTEAFF
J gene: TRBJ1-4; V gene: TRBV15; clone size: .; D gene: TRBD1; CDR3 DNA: TGTGCCACCAGCAGAGTAATGACAGGGGGAAATGAAAAACTGTTTTTT; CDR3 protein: CATSRVMTGGNEKLFF
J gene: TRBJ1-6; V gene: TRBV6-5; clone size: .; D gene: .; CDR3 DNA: TGTGCCAGCAGGGAGGGTGTTGATTCACCCCTCCACTTT; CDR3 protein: CASREGVDSPLHF
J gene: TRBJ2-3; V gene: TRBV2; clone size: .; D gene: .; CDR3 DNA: TGTGCCAGCACCGGGACTGGGACGGTTACGCAGTATTTT; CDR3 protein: CASTGTGTVTQYF
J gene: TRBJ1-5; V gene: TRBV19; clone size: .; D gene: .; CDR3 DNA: TGTGCCAGTAGAACCTTAGGGACACAAAGCAATCAGCCCCAGCATTTT; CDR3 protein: CASRTLGTQSNQPQHF
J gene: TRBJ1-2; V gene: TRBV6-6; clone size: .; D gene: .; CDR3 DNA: TGTGCCAGCAGTTCAGACACCTATGGCTACACCTTC; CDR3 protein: CASSSDTYGYTF
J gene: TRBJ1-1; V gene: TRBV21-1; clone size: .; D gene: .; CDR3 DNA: TGTGCCAGCAGCAAACGAATAGGGGGCGCGGGGAACACTGAAGCTTTCTTT; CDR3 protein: CASSKRIGGAGNTEAFF
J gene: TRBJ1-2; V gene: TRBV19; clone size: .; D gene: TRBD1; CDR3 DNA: TGTGCCAGTAGTATCCTCGGGACAGGGAATGGCTACACCTTC; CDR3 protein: CASSILGTGNGYTF
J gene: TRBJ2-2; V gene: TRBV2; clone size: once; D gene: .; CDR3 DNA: TGTGCCAGCAACCGAGACTTAACCGGGGAGCTGTTTTTT; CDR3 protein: CASNRDLTGELFF
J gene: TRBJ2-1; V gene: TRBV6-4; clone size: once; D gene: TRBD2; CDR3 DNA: TGTGCCAGCAGTAGACTCCCCCGCGGGAGAGCATCGGGGAATGAGCAGTTCTTC; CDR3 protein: CASSRLPRGRASGNEQFF
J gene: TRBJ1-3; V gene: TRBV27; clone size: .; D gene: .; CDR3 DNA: TGTGCCAGCAGTCCGGGGTTCTCTGGAAACACCATATATTTT; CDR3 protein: CASSPGFSGNTIYF
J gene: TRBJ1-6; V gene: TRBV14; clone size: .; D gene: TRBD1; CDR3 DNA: TGTGCCAGCAGCCTAGCAGACAGGGGGCAACGTTCACCCCTCCACTTT; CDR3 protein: CASSLADRGQRSPLHF
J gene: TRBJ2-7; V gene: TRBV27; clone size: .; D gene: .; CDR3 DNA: TGTGCCAGCAGTAATCAGGGGGGCTACGAGCAGTACTTC; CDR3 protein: CASSNQGGYEQYF
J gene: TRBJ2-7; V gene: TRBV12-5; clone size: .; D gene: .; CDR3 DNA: TGTGCTAGTGGTCTCCGAACAGGCCCGACCTACGAGCAGTACTTC; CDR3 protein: CASGLRTGPTYEQYF
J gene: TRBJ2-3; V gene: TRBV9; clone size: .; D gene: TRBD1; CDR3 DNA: TGTGCCAGCAGCGCCGGGACAGTCACAGATACGCAGTATTTT; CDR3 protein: CASSAGTVTDTQYF
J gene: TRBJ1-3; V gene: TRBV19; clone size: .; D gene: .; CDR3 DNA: TGTGCCAGTAGCACTGAATTATCTGGAAACACCATATATTTT; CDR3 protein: CASSTELSGNTIYF
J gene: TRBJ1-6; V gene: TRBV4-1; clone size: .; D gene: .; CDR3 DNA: TGCGCCAGCAGCCAAATTTCCAGGGTACATTCCTATAATTCACCCCTCCACTTT; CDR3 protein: CASSQISRVHSYNSPLHF
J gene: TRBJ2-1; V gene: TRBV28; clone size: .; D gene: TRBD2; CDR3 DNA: TGTGCCAGCAGTTTAGGGACTAGTGGGGCCAATGAGCAGTTCTTC; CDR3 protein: CASSLGTSGANEQFF
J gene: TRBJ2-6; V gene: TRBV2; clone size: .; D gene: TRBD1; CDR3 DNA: TGTGCCAGCCTGGGGGGACAGGACATCCCCGTAGCCAACGTCCTGACTTTC; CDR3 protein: CASLGGQDIPVANVLTF
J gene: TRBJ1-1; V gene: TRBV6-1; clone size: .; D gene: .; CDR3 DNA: TGTGCCAGCAGGGTAGGAGTATTGAACACTGAAGCTTTCTTT; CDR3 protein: CASRVGVLNTEAFF
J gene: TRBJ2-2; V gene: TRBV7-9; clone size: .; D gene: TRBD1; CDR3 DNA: TGTGCCAGCAGAACCGAGACAGGGCATACCGGGGAGCTGTTTTTT; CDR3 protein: CASRTETGHTGELFF
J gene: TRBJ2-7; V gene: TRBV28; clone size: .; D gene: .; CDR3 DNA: TGTGCCAGCAAAGGGGACTCATACTACGAGCAGTACTTC; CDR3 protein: CASKGDSYYEQYF
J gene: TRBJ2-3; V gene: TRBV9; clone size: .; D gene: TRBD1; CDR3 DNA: TGTGCCAGCAGCAAAGTAGGGGACAGGGGGCTCGCAGATACGCAGTATTTT; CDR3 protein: CASSKVGDRGLADTQYF